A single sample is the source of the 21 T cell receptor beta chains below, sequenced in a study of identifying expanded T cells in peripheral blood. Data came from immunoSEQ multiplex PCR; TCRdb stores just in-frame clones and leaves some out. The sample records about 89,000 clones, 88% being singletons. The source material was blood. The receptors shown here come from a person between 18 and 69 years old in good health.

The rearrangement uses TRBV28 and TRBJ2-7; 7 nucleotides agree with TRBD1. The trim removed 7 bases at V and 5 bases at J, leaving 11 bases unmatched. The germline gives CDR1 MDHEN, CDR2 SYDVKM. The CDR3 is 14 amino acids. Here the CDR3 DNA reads TGTGCCAGCAAAAAGGACAGGCCCCGCCACGAGCAGTACTTC. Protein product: CASKKDRPRHEQYF.

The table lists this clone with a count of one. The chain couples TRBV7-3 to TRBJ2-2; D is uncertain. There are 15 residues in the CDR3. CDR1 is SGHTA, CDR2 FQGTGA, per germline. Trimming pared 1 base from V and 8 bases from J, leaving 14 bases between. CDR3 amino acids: CASSLMAPYGGELFF. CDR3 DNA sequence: TGTGCCAGCAGCTTAATGGCTCCTTATGGGGGGGAGCTGTTTTTT.

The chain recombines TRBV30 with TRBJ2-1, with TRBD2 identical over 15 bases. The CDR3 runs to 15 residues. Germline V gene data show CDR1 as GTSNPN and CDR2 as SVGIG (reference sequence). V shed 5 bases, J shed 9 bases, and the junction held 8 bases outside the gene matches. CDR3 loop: CAWAKLGLAGGEQFF. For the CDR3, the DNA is TGTGCCTGGGCCAAATTGGGACTAGCGGGAGGTGAGCAGTTCTTC.

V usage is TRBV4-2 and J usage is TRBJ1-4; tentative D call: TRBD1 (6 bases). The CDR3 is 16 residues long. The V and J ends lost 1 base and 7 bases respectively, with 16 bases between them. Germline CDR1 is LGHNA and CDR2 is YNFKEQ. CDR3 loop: CASSQGVHRESEKLFF. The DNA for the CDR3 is TGTGCCAGCAGCCAAGGTGTTCACAGGGAGAGTGAAAAACTGTTTTTT.

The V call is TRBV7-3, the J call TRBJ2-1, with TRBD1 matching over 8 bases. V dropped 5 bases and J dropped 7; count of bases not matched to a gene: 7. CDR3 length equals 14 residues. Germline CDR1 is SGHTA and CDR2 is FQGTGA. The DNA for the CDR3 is TGTGCCAGCAGCCCAGGGGGCGCTCGGAATGAGCAGTTCTTC. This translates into CASSPGGARNEQFF. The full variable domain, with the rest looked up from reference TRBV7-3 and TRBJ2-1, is GAGVSQTPSNKVTEKGKYVELRCDPISGHTALYWYRQSLGQGPEFLIYFQGTGAADDSGLPNDRFFAVRPEGSVSTLKIQRTERGDSAVYLCASSPGGARNEQFFGPGTRLTVL.

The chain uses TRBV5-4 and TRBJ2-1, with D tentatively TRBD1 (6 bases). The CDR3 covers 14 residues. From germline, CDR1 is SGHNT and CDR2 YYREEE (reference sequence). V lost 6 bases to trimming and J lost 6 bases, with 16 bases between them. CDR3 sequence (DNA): TGTGCCAGCATCGATACAGGGTCGGGCAATGAGCAGTTCTTC. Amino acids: CASIDTGSGNEQFF.

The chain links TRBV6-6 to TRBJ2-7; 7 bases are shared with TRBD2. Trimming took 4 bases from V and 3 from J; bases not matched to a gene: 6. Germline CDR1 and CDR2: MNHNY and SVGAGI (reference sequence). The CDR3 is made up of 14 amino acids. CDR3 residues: CASSSGLDVYEQYF. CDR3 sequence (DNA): TGTGCCAGCAGTTCTGGACTAGATGTCTACGAGCAGTACTTC.

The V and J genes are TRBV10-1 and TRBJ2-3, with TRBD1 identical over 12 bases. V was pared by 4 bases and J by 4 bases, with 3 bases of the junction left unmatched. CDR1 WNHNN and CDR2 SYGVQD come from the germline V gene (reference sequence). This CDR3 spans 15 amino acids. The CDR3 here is CASSAGTGGADTQYF. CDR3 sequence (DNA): TGCGCCAGCAGTGCCGGGACAGGGGGCGCAGATACGCAGTATTTT.

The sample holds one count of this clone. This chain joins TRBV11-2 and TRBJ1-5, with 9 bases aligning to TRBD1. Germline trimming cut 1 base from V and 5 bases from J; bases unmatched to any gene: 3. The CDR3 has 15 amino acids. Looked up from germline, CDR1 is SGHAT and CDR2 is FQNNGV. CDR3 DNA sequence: TGTGCCAGCAGCTTAGGGGGACAGGGCCATCAGCCCCAGCATTTT. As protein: CASSLGGQGHQPQHF.

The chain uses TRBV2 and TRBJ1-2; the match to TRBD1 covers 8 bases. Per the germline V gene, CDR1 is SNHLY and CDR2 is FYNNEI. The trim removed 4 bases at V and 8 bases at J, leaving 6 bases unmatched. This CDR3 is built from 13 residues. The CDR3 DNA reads TGTGCCAGCAGTGTATCAGGGGGCGGGGGCTACACCTTC. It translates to CASSVSGGGGYTF.

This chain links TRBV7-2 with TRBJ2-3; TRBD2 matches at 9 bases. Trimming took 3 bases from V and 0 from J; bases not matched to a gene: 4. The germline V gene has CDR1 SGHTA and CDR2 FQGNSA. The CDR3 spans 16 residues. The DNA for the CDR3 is TGTGCCAGCAGCTTTCCAGCGGGGGGTAGCACAGATACGCAGTATTTT. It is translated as CASSFPAGGSTDTQYF.

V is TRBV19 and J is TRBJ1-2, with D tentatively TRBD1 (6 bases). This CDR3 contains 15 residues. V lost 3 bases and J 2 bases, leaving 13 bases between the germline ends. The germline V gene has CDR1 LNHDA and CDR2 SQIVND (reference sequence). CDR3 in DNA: TGTGCCAGTAGTATTTGGGGACAACGAAACTATGGCTACACCTTC. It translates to CASSIWGQRNYGYTF.

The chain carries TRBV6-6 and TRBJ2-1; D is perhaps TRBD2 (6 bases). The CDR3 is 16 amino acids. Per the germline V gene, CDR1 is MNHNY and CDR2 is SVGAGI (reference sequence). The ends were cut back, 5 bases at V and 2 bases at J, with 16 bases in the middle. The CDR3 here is CASSQYGGPPYNEQFF. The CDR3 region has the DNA TGTGCCAGCAGTCAGTACGGGGGACCCCCCTACAATGAGCAGTTCTTC.

CDR3 DNA sequence: TGTGCCAGCAGTGAAGGGGATCCGACTGAGACTCAGTACTTC. It is translated as CASSEGDPTETQYF. This chain joins TRBV6-1 and TRBJ2-4; D gene uncertain. Germline V lookup: CDR1 MNHNS, CDR2 SASEGT. CDR3 length: 14 amino acids. Trimming pared 1 base from V and 12 bases from J, leaving 16 bases between.

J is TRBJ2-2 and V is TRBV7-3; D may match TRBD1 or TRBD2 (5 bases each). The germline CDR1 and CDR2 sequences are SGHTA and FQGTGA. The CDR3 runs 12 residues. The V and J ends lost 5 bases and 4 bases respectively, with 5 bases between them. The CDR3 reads CASSGGTGELFF. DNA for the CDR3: TGTGCCAGCAGCGGGGGCACCGGGGAGCTGTTTTTT. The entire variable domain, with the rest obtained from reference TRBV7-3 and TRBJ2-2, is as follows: GAGVSQTPSNKVTEKGKYVELRCDPISGHTALYWYRQSLGQGPEFLIYFQGTGAADDSGLPNDRFFAVRPEGSVSTLKIQRTERGDSAVYLCASSGGTGELFFGEGSRLTVL.

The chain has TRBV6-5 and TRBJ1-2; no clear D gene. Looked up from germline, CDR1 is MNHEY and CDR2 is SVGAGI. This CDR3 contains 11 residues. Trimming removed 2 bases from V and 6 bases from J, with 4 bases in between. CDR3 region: CASSYLDGYTF. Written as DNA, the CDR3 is TGTGCCAGCAGTTACCTAGATGGCTACACCTTC.

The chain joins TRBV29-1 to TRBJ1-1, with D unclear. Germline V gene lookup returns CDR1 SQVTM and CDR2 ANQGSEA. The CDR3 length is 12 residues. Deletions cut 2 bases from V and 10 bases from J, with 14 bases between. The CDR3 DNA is TGCAGCGTTGAAATCGGCGGCGGAATAGCTTTCTTT. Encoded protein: CSVEIGGGIAFF.

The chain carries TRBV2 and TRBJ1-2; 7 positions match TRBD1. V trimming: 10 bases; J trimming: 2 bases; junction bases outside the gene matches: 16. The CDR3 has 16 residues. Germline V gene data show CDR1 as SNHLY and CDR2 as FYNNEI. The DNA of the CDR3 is TGTGCCACTTACCGAAACAGGGGTGGGGTAAACTATGGCTACACCTTC. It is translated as CATYRNRGGVNYGYTF.

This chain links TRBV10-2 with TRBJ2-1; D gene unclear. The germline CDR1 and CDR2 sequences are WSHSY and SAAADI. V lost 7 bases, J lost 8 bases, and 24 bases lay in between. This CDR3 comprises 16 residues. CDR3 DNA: TGCGCCAGCACTCCTCCCACCGGTCCTGAACTCGATGAGCAGTTCTTC. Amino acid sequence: CASTPPTGPELDEQFF.

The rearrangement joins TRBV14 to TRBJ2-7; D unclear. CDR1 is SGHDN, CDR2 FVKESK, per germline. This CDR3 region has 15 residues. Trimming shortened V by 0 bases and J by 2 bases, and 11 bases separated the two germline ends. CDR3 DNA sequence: TGTGCCAGCAGCCAAGATCTATGGGCTCCCTACGAGCAGTACTTC. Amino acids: CASSQDLWAPYEQYF.

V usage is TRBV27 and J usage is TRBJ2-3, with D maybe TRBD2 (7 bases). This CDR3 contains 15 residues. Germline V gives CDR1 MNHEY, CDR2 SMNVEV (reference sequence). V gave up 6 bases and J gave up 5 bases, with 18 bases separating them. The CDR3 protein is CASRLLRGAGDTQYF. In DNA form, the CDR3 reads TGTGCCAGCAGACTGTTACGGGGGGCCGGAGATACGCAGTATTTT.